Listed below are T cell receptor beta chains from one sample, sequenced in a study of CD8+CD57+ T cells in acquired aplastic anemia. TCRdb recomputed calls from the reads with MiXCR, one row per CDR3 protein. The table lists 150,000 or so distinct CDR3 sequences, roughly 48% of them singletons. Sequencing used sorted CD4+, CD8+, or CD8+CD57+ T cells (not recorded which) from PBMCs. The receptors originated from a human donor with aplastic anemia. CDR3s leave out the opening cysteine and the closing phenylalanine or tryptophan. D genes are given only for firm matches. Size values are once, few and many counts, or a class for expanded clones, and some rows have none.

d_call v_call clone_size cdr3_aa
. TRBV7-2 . ASSFGTTGETQY
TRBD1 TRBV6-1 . ASRPGQVRNQPQH
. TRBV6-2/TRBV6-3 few ASSLPTHRVESYEQY
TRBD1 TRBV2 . ASRTGHTEAF
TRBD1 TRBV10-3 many AIRGQGRSVYTEAF
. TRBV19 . ASSITSFEGYT
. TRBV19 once ASRRGPTLDQPQH
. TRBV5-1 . ASSLSGRSNYGYT
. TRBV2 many ASRRDIRNTEAF
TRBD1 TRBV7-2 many ASSLAGMGTGVDTQY
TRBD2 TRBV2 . ASRGVAGWGDTQY
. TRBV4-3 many ASSPTASSEKLF
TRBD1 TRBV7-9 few ATRDSLTYEQY
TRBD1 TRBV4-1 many ASSQGWTGSYGYT
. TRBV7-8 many ASSLKRVAGSYGQY
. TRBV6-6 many ASSYGGPNTEAF
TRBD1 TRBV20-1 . SARTQNRGSAGELF
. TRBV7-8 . ASSLDQPLGGYEQY
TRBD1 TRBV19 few ATQQGGNQPQH
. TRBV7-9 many ASRGGTGDSPLH
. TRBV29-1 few SVTPLRNTEAF
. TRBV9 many AGLIYEQY